This TCR beta chain was captured by sequencing in a study of OX40 agonist ivuxolimab in advanced cancers. At the level of the study: A diagnosis of hepatocellular carcinoma, melanoma, renal cell or head and neck cancer was present in dose-escalation patients. Patients achieving partial responses numbered three: one hepatocellular carcinoma case and two cutaneous melanoma cases.

As regards this clone: The antigen remains undetermined.

V trimming: 5 bases; J trimming: 4 bases; junction bases outside the gene matches: 8. Germline CDR1 is SEHNR and CDR2 is FQNEAQ (reference sequence). There are 15 residues in the CDR3. Whole-study findings and limits: Clones of CD4+ and CD8+ blood T cells grew by week 6 at doses of 0.1 to 3.0 mg/kg.

Clones were sequenced by immunoSEQ multiplex PCR, and TCRdb holds only the in-frame ones, with some missing. The sample yields over 45,000 clones, 86% seen once. The source of this sequence is an adult with an advanced solid tumor such as melanoma, head and neck, liver or kidney cancer. The chain couples TRBV7-9 to TRBJ1-2, with TRBD1 identical over 9 bases. Here the sequenced sample was CD4+ or CD8+ T cells sorted from blood, taken in a trial of the OX40 agonist ivuxolimab. DNA for the CDR3: TGTGCCAGCAGCCCGGGACAGGGAGTATCCTATGGCTACACCTTC. Translated: CASSPGQGVSYGYTF.